This T cell receptor beta chain originates from a study of T-cell memory formation after mild COVID-19. Overall study results and limits: CD8+ contracting clones occupied EMRA, while CD4+ ones occupied mainly CM and EM.

On this clonotype: No antigen is known for it.

This CDR3 has 14 amino acids. Trimming shortened V by 7 bases and J by 10 bases, and 18 bases separated the two germline ends. Germline-derived CDR1 and CDR2 are SGHRS and YFSETQ. The TCR alpha and TCR beta cDNA libraries, bearing sample barcodes and UMIs, were generated by 5'RACE using constant-segment primers. TCRdb reprocessed the 5' RACE reads via MiXCR and lists one record per CDR3 protein. The sample records 340,000 or so distinct CDR3 sequences, 10% to 15% being singletons. The genes are TRBV5-1 and TRBJ1-6; D might be TRBD1 (5 bases). The TCR comes from a man aged 18 to 29 who had mild COVID-19 (a few samples of this study predate the infection). Cell type and time point are not known. Sequencing was carried out using PBMCs or a T cell subset sorted from them (not recorded which). CDR3 DNA: TGCGCCAGCCAGCCCGGGATGGGGCGGTCACCCCTCCACTTT. This gives the protein CASQPGMGRSPLHF.